Here is one T cell receptor (beta chain) with its context. This entry comes from a study of blood T cell repertoires in COVID-19. This CDR3 region has 16 residues. Deletions cut 0 bases from V and 5 bases from J, with 15 bases between. CDR1 and CDR2 (germline): SGDLS, YYNGEE. Using immunoSEQ multiplex PCR, the repertoire was profiled, and TCRdb retains in-frame clones only, with some absent. Among a few hundred thousand clones listed, around 84% were seen once. This clonotype originated in a man aged 30 to 39 with acute COVID-19. Source material: PBMCs or T cells enriched from blood (not recorded which). This rearrangement joins TRBV9 to TRBJ2-1, with D perhaps matching TRBD1 (5 bases). CDR3 DNA sequence: TGTGCCAGCAGCGTAGAATGGGCAGGGTCACACAATGAGCAGTTCTTC. Protein sequence: CASSVEWAGSHNEQFF.